This TCR beta chain was sequenced for a study of blood T cell repertoires in COVID-19. Study at large: Collection of acute and convalescent COVID-19 samples took place in the United States, Italy and Spain.

Original processing methods: Scientists estimated how many nucleated cells there were by amplifying reference gene primers. The data were produced by immunoSEQ multiplex PCR, yet TCRdb's version contains in-frame clones alone and is incomplete. V and J calls plus clone size are reproduced from that table; the DNA served to infer D and trimming. The sample shows 150,000 to 200,000 clones, over 75% of them seen only once. The CDR3 is made up of 11 amino acids. Trimming stripped 3 bases from V and 7 bases from J, with 7 bases between. Germline V gene sequence: CDR1 SGDLS, CDR2 YYNGEE. Regarding this clone: In the same sample, other DNA sequences code for this CDR3.

This TCR came from a human donor with active or convalescent COVID-19. The donor label of this sample is uncertain. V and J are TRBV9 and TRBJ1-2; D is uncertain. Sequenced: peripheral blood. The CDR3 DNA is TGTGCCAGCAGCGCCGGTGGTGGCTACACCTTC. The encoded protein is CASSAGGGYTF.